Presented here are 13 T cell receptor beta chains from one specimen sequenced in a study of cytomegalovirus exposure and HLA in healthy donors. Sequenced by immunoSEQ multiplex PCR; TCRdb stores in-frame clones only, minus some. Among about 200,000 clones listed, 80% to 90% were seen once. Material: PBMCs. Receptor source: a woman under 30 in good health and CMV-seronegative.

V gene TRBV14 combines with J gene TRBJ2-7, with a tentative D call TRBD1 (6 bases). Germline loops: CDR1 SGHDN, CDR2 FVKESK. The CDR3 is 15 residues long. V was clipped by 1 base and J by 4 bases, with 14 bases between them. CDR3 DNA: TGTGCCAGCAGCCAAGGTCCCGGACAGCTGTACGAGCAGTACTTC. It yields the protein CASSQGPGQLYEQYF.

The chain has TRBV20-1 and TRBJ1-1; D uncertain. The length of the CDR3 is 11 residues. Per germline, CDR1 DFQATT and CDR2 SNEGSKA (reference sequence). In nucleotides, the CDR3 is TGCAAGATAACAGATAACACTGAAGCTTTCTTT. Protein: CKITDNTEAFF.

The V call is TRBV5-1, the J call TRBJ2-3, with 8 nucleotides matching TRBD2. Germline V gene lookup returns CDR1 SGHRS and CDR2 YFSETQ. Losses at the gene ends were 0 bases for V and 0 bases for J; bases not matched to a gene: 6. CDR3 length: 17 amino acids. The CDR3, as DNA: TGCGCCAGCAGCTTGGCCAGTCTAGCGGGTAGCACAGATACGCAGTATTTT. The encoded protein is CASSLASLAGSTDTQYF.

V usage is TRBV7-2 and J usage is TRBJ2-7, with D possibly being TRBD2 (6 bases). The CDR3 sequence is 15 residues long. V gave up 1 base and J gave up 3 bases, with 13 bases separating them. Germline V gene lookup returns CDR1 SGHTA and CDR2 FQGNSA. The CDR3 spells CASSLGPSAHYEQYF. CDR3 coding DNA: TGTGCCAGCAGCTTAGGCCCTAGCGCCCACTACGAGCAGTACTTC.

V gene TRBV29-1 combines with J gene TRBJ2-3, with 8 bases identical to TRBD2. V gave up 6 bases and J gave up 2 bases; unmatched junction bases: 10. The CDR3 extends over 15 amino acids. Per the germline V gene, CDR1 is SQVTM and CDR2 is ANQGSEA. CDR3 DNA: TGCAGCGTCGGGGGGCTTAGCGGGATCACAGATACGCAGTATTTT. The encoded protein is CSVGGLSGITDTQYF.

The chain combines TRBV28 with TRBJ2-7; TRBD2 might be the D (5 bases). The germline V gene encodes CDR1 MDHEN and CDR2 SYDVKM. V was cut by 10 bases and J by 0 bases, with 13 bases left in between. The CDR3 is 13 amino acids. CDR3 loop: CATATGNSYEQYF. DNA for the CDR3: TGTGCCACCGCCACGGGGAACTCCTACGAGCAGTACTTC.

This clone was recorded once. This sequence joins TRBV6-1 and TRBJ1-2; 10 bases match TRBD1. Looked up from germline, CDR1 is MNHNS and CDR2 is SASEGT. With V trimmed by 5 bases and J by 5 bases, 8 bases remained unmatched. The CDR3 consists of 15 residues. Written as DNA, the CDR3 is TGTGCCAGCAGTCCTTCGGGGACAGGGGCGTATGGCTACACCTTC. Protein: CASSPSGTGAYGYTF.

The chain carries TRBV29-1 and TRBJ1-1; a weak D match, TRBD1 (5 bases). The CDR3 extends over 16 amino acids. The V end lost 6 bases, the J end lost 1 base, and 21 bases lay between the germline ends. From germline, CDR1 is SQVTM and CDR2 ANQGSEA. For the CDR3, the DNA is TGCAGCGTCCCCGGGGGGATGAGGCTGGGGAACACTGAAGCTTTCTTT. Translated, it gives CSVPGGMRLGNTEAFF.

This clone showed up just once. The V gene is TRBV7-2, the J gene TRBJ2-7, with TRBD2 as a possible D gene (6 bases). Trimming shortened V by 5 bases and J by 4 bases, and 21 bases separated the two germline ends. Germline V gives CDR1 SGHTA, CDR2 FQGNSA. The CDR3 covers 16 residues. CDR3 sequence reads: CASSPDIAARGYEQYF. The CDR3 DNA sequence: TGTGCCAGCAGCCCAGATATAGCGGCTCGAGGGTACGAGCAGTACTTC. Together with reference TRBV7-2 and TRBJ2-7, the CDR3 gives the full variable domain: GAGVSQSPSNKVTEKGKDVELRCDPISGHTALYWYRQSLGQGLEFLIYFQGNSAPDKSGLPSDRFSAERTGGSVSTLTIQRTQQEDSAVYLCASSPDIAARGYEQYFGPGTRLTVT.

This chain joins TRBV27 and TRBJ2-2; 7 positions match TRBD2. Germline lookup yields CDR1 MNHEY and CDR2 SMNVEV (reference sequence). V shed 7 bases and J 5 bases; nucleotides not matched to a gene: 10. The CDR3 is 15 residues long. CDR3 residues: CASTIMGGDTGELFF. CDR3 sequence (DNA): TGTGCCAGCACCATAATGGGAGGGGATACCGGGGAGCTGTTTTTT.

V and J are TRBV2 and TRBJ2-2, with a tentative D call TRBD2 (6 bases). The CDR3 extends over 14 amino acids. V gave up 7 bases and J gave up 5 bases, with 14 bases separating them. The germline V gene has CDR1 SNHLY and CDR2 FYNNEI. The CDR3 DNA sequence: TGTGCCAGCAAGGGACTTTGGGGGACCGGGGAGCTGTTTTTT. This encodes CASKGLWGTGELFF.

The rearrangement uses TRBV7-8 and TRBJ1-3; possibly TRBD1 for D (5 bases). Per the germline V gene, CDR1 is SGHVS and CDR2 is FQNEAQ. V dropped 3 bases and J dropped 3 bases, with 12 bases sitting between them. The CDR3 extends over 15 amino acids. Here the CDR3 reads CASSLGQYGGNTIYF. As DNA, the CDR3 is TGTGCCAGCAGCTTGGGGCAGTACGGTGGAAACACCATATATTTT.

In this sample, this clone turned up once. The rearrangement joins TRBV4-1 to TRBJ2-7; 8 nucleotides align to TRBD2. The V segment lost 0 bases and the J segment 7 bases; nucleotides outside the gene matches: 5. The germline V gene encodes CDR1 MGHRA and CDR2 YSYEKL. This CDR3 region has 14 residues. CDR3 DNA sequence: TGCGCCAGCAGCCAAGAAGCGGGAGTAGGGGAGCAGTACTTC. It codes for CASSQEAGVGEQYF.